Below are 14 T cell receptor beta chains sequenced from a single sample in a study of beta chain features in type 1 diabetes. cDNA synthesis used the whole RNA isolate, giving expressed TCRB sequences. Sequencing was performed with immunoSEQ multiplex PCR; in TCRdb, only in-frame clones are kept and a portion is missing. The table has 300,000 to 400,000 clones, around 7.6% seen once. Sequencing was done on a sample of central memory CD4+ T cells from blood. These receptors all come from a woman aged 18 to 35 in good health.

This chain uses TRBV6-5 with TRBJ2-7; 10 bases map to TRBD1. J gave up 2 bases and V 7 bases, and 8 bases lay outside the gene matches. There are 15 residues in the CDR3. Germline CDR1 reads MNHEY; CDR2 reads SVGAGI. CDR3 in amino acids: CASTMTGGPAYEQYF. The CDR3 bases are TGTGCCAGCACGATGACAGGGGGCCCTGCCTACGAGCAGTACTTC.

The chain carries TRBV7-2 and TRBJ1-4; 8 positions agree with TRBD1. The CDR3 consists of 14 residues. Losses at the gene ends were 2 bases for V and 8 bases for J; bases not matched to a gene: 4. Germline CDR1 and CDR2: SGHTA and FQGNSA. The CDR3 here is CASSLQGAGEKLFF. CDR3 sequence (DNA): TGTGCCAGCAGCTTACAGGGGGCAGGGGAAAAACTGTTTTTT.

This clone has only a few counts. This rearrangement joins TRBV19 to TRBJ2-1, with D hard to call. V dropped 3 bases and J dropped 10 bases, with 7 bases sitting between them. CDR3 size: 11 residues. The germline gives CDR1 LNHDA, CDR2 SQIVND (reference sequence). The CDR3 bases are TGTGCCAGTAGTATCTTGGGGGAGCAGTTCTTC. Amino acid sequence: CASSILGEQFF. Filled out from reference TRBV19 and TRBJ2-1, the complete variable domain reads DGGITQSPKYLFRKEGQNVTLSCEQNLNHDAMYWYRQDPGQGLRLIYYSQIVNDFQKGDIAEGYSVSREKKESFPLTVTSAQKNPTAFYLCASSILGEQFFGPGTRLTVL.

The rearrangement uses TRBV19 and TRBJ2-1; D possibly matches TRBD1 or TRBD2 (5 bases each). Germline CDR1 reads LNHDA; CDR2 reads SQIVND (reference sequence). The CDR3 is 15 amino acids. The germline V and J ends were trimmed by 5 bases and 11 bases, with 22 bases remaining between them. CDR3 nucleotide sequence: TGTGCCAGTAGTCCCCGCGCGCTGGGCCCGGGACAGCAGTTCTTC. Residues: CASSPRALGPGQQFF.

This clone was recorded at least ten times. The chain couples TRBV7-9 to TRBJ2-7; possible D gene TRBD2, 7 bases. Trimming removed 8 bases from V and 6 bases from J, with 23 bases in between. The CDR3 is 15 residues long. Germline V gene lookup returns CDR1 SEHNR and CDR2 FQNEAQ (reference sequence). Here the CDR3 DNA reads TGTGCCAGCCTCAAGGGGGGGGCCTCGTCTCGCGAGCAGTACTTC. Residues: CASLKGGASSREQYF.

In this sample, this clone turned up a few times. V and J are TRBV5-8 and TRBJ2-2, with 7 bases that match TRBD2. CDR3 size: 16 residues. In germline, CDR1 is SGHTS, CDR2 YDEGEE. V shed 4 bases and J 2 bases; nucleotides not matched to a gene: 8. The CDR3 sequence is CASSAWSGVNTGELFF. As DNA, the CDR3 is TGTGCCAGCAGCGCATGGAGCGGGGTTAACACCGGGGAGCTGTTTTTT.

This clone showed up just a few times. This chain joins TRBV9 and TRBJ2-1, with TRBD2 matching over 13 bases. Germline V gene lookup returns CDR1 SGDLS and CDR2 YYNGEE. V was pared by 3 bases and J by 11 bases, with 8 bases of the junction left unmatched. This CDR3 has 15 amino acids. In nucleotides, the CDR3 is TGTGCCAGCAGCGGATCGGGACTAGCGGGGACCAAGCAGTTCTTC. Translation: CASSGSGLAGTKQFF.

This clone was seen a few times. This sequence joins TRBV11-2 and TRBJ2-1; D perhaps matches TRBD2 (6 bases). Trimming took off 1 base at V and 7 bases at J, with 14 bases between the two ends. The CDR3 has 15 amino acids. Germline lookup yields CDR1 SGHAT and CDR2 FQNNGV. CDR3 bases: TGTGCCAGCAGCTTAGCTTTCGCTAGCGCTAATGAGCAGTTCTTC. Its protein is CASSLAFASANEQFF.

J is TRBJ2-1 and V is TRBV9; D ambiguous. The CDR3 spans 12 residues. V was clipped by 2 bases and J by 10 bases, with 10 bases between them. The germline V gene encodes CDR1 SGDLS and CDR2 YYNGEE. CDR3 sequence: CASSVSFGEQFF. CDR3 nucleotide sequence: TGTGCCAGCAGCGTCAGCTTCGGGGAGCAGTTCTTC.

The chain combines TRBV28 with TRBJ1-1; D not resolved. The ends were cut back, 5 bases at V and 8 bases at J, with 9 bases in the middle. The CDR3 is made up of 11 amino acids. CDR1 is MDHEN, CDR2 SYDVKM, per germline. This chain's CDR3 is CASSHRREAFF. CDR3 sequence (DNA): TGTGCCAGCAGTCATCGACGGGAAGCTTTCTTT. Full variable domain (missing parts from reference TRBV28 and TRBJ1-1): DVKVTQSSRYLVKRTGEKVFLECVQDMDHENMFWYRQDPGLGLRLIYFSYDVKMKEKGDIPEGYSVSREKKERFSLILESASTNQTSMYLCASSHRREAFFGQGTRLTVV.

In this sample, this clone turned up a few times. The chain uses TRBV29-1 and TRBJ1-2; D is uncertain. Trimming removed 4 bases at V and 8 bases at J, with 14 bases between. The CDR3 runs to 12 residues. Looked up from germline, CDR1 is SQVTM and CDR2 is ANQGSEA. This CDR3 is CSVVVFSKGYTF. CDR3 sequence (DNA): TGCAGCGTTGTTGTTTTTTCGAAGGGCTACACCTTC.

This clone came up many times. The V call is TRBV15, the J call TRBJ2-4; D is unresolved. V shed 4 bases and J shed 1 base, with 5 bases lying between them. The CDR3 loop spans 13 amino acids. The germline V gene encodes CDR1 LNHNV and CDR2 YYDKDF (reference sequence). The CDR3 coding sequence is TGTGCCACCAGCACAGTGGCCAAAAACATTCAGTACTTC. Translation gives CATSTVAKNIQYF.

This clone turned up a few times. The gene calls are TRBV6-1 and TRBJ2-1; 7 bases match TRBD2. CDR1 is MNHNS, CDR2 SASEGT, per germline. After removal of 4 bases from V and 0 bases from J, the junction contained 6 bases not matched to a gene. There are 16 residues in the CDR3. In nucleotides, the CDR3 is TGTGCCAGCAGTGTCCTGTGGGGGGGCTCCTACAATGAGCAGTTCTTC. Its protein is CASSVLWGGSYNEQFF.

In its sample, this clone was seen a few times. This chain links TRBV28 with TRBJ2-5; D not certain. From germline, CDR1 is MDHEN and CDR2 SYDVKM. This CDR3 comprises 12 residues. V lost 8 bases and J 3 bases, leaving 10 bases between the germline ends. CDR3 sequence: CASRVKKETQYF. DNA for the CDR3: TGTGCCAGCCGCGTGAAGAAAGAGACCCAGTACTTC.